A single sample gave rise to the 16 T cell receptor beta chains below, sequenced in a study of CXCR3-negative and CXCR3-positive naive CD8 T cells. General study points: When CXCR3-positive naive cells were set against CXCR3-negative naive cells, the former had more hydrophobic TRB CDR3s.

These receptors have no identified antigens. Libraries of TRB cDNA were made by 5' RACE and carried UMIs. TCRdb reprocessed the 5' RACE reads and stores each CDR3 protein as one record, lacking DNA. This repertoire includes 150,000 to 180,000 distinct CDR3 sequences. What was sequenced was naive CXCR3+ CD8+ T cells from blood. As for subset: CD45RO-CCR7+CD27+CD95- naive CD8+ T cells expressing CXCR3 (TNR3+). Receptors were obtained from a human donor in good health. Some clones in this sample may be carry-over from other donors' samples.

The chain has TRBV12-3 or TRBV12-4 and TRBJ2-5; TCRdb indicates TRBD1, and absent DNA this call remains unverified. The CDR3 length is 15 residues. The CDR3 reads CASSPLGTGVETQYF.

This chain links TRBV19 with TRBJ2-6; TCRdb lists TRBD1, though no DNA is available to test this call. Germline V gene data show CDR1 as LNHDA and CDR2 as SQIVND (reference sequence). This CDR3 is built from 15 residues. The CDR3 sequence: CASDRGGSGANVLTF.

CDR3 amino acids: CASSLLQGGYNEQFF. The chain employs TRBV7-6 and TRBJ2-1; TCRdb indicates TRBD1, and absent DNA this call remains unverified. This CDR3 has 15 residues. Germline V gene data show CDR1 as SGHVS and CDR2 as FNYEAQ. The full variable domain, completed using reference TRBV7-6 and TRBJ2-1, is GAGVSQSPRYKVTKRGQDVALRCDPISGHVSLYWYRQALGQGPEFLTYFNYEAQQDKSGLPNDRFSAERPEGSISTLTIQRTEQRDSAMYRCASSLLQGGYNEQFFGPGTRLTVL.

This chain links TRBV7-6 with TRBJ2-1; checking the TCRdb D call of TRBD1 is not possible without DNA. CDR1 is SGHVS and CDR2 is FNYEAQ in the germline V gene. The CDR3 spans 15 residues. The CDR3 sequence is CASSLSQGAYNEQFF.

This sequence joins TRBV28 and TRBJ2-7; there is no DNA to check the TCRdb D call of TRBD2. The length of the CDR3 is 14 residues. Germline lookup yields CDR1 MDHEN and CDR2 SYDVKM. The CDR3 sequence: CASSLDSSSYEQYF.

The rearrangement joins TRBV7-9 to TRBJ2-7; TCRdb returns TRBD1, unconfirmable since there is no DNA. Germline V lookup: CDR1 SEHNR, CDR2 FQNEAQ (reference sequence). The CDR3 loop spans 17 amino acids. CDR3 sequence reads: CASSSAKGALGFYEQYF.

The rearrangement links TRBV10-3 to TRBJ2-7; TCRdb reports TRBD1, a call that lacks DNA to check it against. The CDR3 spans 15 residues. Germline V gene lookup returns CDR1 ENHRY and CDR2 SYGVKD. CDR3 residues: CAISPTGTGSYERYF.

The chain uses TRBV28 and TRBJ2-5. The CDR3 covers 12 residues. CDR1 and CDR2 from the germline V gene are MDHEN and SYDVKM. The CDR3 region is CASSLEWETQYF.

The rearrangement links TRBV25-1 to TRBJ1-2; without DNA, the TCRdb call of TRBD1 cannot be checked. Germline assignment: CDR1 MGHDK and CDR2 SYGVNS. The CDR3 has 14 residues. This CDR3 is CASSEWTGTYGYTF.

The rearrangement joins TRBV2 to TRBJ1-5. The CDR3 is made up of 12 amino acids. Germline assignment: CDR1 SNHLY and CDR2 FYNNEI. This CDR3 reads CASSETNQPQHF.

V gene TRBV7-7 combines with J gene TRBJ2-5; no DNA is available, so the TRBD1 call from TCRdb remains unchecked. Germline lookup yields CDR1 SSHAT and CDR2 FNYEAQ (reference sequence). CDR3 size: 15 residues. CDR3 loop: CASSSFQDREATQYF.

V usage is TRBV3-1 and J usage is TRBJ2-2; absent DNA, TCRdb's TRBD2 call cannot be checked. This CDR3 has 17 residues. Germline V gene lookup returns CDR1 LGHDT and CDR2 YNNKEL (reference sequence). The CDR3 reads CASSQVTSGDYTGELFF.

The CDR3 reads CASSPGSAYNEQFF. The chain carries TRBV14 and TRBJ2-1; TCRdb selects TRBD1, and the lack of DNA leaves this call unchecked. Looked up from germline, CDR1 is SGHDN and CDR2 is FVKESK. This CDR3 contains 14 residues.

The chain has TRBV7-8 and TRBJ2-7; the TCRdb D gene call, TRBD1, has no DNA to confirm it. This CDR3 region has 13 residues. The germline CDR1 and CDR2 sequences are SGHVS and FQNEAQ. The chain's CDR3 is CASSSTRGYEQYF.

The V gene is TRBV12-3 or TRBV12-4, the J gene TRBJ2-1. This CDR3 spans 14 amino acids. CDR3 region: CASTTPSSRDEQFF.

This sequence joins TRBV4-1 and TRBJ2-3; TCRdb names TRBD1, which stays unverified in the absence of DNA. Germline-derived CDR1 and CDR2 are MGHRA and YSYEKL. This CDR3 spans 16 amino acids. CDR3 residues: CASSQGATPSTDTQYF.